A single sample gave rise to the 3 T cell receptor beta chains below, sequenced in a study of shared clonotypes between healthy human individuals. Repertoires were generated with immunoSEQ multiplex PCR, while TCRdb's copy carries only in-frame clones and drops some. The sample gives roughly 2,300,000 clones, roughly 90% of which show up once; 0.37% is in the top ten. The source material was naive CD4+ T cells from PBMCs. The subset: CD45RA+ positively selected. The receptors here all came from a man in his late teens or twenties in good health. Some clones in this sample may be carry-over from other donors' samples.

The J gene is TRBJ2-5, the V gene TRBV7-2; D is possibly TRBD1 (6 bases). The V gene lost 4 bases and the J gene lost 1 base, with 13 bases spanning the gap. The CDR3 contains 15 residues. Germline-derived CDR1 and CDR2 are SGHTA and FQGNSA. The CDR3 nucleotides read TGTGCCAGCAGCTCGAAACAGGGAGTCCAAGAGACCCAGTACTTC. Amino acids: CASSSKQGVQETQYF.

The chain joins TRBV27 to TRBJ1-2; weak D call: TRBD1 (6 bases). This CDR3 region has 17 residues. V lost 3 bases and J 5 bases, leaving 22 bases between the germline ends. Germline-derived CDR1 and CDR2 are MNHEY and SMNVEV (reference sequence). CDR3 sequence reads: CASSFSPMMGARYGYTF. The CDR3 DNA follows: TGTGCCAGCAGTTTCTCCCCTATGATGGGGGCGAGGTATGGCTACACCTTC.

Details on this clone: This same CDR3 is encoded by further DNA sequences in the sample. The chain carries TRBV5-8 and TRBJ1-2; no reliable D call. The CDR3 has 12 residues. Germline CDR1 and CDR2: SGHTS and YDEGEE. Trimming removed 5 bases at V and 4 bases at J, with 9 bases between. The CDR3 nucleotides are TGTGCCAGCAGTCCACTAGTCTATGGCTACACCTTC. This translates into CASSPLVYGYTF.